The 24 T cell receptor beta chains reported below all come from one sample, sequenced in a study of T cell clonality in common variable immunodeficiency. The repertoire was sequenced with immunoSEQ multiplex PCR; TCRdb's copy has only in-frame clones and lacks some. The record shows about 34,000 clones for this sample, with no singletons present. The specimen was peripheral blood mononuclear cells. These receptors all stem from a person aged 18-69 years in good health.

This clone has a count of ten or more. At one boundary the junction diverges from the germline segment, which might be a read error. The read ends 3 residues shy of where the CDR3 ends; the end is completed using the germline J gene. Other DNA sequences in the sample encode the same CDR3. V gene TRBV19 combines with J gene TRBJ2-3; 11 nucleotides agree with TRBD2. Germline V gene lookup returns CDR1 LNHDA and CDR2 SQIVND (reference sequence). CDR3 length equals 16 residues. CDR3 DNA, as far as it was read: TGCGCCAGTAGGAGGACTAGCGGGTCTAGCACAGATACG. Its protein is CASRRTSGSSTDT. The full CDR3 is CASRRTSGSSTDTQYF.

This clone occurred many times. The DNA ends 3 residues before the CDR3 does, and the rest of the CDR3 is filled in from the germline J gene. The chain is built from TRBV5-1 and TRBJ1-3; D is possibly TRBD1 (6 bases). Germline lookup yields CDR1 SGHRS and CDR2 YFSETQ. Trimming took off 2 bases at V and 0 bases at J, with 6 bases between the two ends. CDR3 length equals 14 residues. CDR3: CASSLGGSGNTIYF. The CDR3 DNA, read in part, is TGCGCCAGCAGCTTAGGGGGCTCTGGAAACACC.

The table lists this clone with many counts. The sequenced part of the CDR3 DNA is TGTGCCAGCAGCCGGGCCGGGGGAGCTTTGGATGGC. Translating it yields CASSRAGGALDG. The full CDR3 protein reads CASSRAGGALDGYTF. This chain joins TRBV7-9 and TRBJ1-2; D perhaps matches TRBD1 (5 bases). With the read ending 3 residues before the CDR3 end, the germline J gene is used to fill in that end. V dropped 5 bases and J dropped 6 bases, with 19 bases sitting between them. The germline V gene has CDR1 SEHNR and CDR2 FQNEAQ (reference sequence). The CDR3 spans 15 residues.

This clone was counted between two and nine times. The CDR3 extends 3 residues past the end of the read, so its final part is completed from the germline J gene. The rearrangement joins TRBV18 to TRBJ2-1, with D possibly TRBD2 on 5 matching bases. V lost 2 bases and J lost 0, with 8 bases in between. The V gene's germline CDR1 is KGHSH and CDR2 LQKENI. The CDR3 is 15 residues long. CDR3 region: CASSPERISYNEQFF. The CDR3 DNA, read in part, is TGTGCCAGCTCACCAGAGCGGATCTCCTACAATGAG. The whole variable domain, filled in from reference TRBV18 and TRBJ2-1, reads NAGVMQNPRHLVRRRGQEARLRCSPMKGHSHVYWYRQLPEEGLKFMVYLQKENIIDESGMPKERFSAEFPKEGPSILRIQQVVRGDSAAYFCASSPERISYNEQFFGPGTRLTVL.

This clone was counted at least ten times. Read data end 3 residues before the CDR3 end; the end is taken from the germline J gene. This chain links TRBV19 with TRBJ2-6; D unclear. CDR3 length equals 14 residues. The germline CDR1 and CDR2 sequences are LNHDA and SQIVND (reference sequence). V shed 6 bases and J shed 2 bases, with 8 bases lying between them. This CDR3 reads CASRRQAGANVLTF. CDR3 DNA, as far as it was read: TGTGCCAGTAGAAGGCAAGCTGGGGCCAACGTC. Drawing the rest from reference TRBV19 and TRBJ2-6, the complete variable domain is DGGITQSPKYLFRKEGQNVTLSCEQNLNHDAMYWYRQDPGQGLRLIYYSQIVNDFQKGDIAEGYSVSREKKESFPLTVTSAQKNPTAFYLCASRRQAGANVLTFGAGSRLTVL.

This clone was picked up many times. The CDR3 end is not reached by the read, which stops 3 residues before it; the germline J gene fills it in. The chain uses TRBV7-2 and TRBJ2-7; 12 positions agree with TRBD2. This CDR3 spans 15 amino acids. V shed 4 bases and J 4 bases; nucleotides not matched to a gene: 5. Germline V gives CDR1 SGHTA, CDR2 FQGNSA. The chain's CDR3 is CASSSSGRASYEQYF. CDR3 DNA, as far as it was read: TGTGCCAGCAGCTCTAGCGGGAGGGCCAGTTACGAG.

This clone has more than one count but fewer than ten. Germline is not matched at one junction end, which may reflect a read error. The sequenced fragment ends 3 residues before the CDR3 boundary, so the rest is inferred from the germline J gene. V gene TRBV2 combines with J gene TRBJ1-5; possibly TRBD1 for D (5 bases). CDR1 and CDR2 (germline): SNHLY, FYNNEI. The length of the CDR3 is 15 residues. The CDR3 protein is CACSSYRGGGQPQHF. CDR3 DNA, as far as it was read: TGTGCCTGCAGTTCGTATAGGGGCGGGGGTCAGCCC. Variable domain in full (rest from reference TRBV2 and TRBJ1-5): EPEVTQTPSHQVTQMGQEVILRCVPISNHLYFYWYRQILGQKVEFLVSFYNNEISEKSEIFDDQFSVERPDGSNFTLKIRSTKLEDSAMYFCACSSYRGGGQPQHFGDGTRLSIL.

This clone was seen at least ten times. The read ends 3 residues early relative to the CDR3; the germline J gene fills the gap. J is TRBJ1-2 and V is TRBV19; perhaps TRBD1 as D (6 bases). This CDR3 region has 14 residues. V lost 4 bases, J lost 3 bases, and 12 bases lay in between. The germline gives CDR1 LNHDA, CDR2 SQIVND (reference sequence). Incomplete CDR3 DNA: TGTGCCAGTAGTAAGGCGGACAGTCACTATGGC. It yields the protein CASSKADSHYG. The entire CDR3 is CASSKADSHYGYTF.

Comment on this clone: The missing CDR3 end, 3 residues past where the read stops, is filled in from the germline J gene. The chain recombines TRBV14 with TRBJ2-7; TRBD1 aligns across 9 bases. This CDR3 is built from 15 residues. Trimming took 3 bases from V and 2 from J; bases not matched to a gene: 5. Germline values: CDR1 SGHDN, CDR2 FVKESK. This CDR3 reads CASSQVGQGTYEQYF. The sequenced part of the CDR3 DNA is TGTGCCAGCAGCCAGGTGGGACAGGGAACCTACGAG.

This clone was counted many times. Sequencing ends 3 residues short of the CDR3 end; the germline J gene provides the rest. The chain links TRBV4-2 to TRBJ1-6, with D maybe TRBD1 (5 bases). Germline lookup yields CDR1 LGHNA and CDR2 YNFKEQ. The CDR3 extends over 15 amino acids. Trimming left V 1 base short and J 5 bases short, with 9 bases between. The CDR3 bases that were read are TGTGCCAGCAGCCAAGGTGGGGCAGATAATTCACCC. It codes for CASSQGGADNSP. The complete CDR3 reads CASSQGGADNSPLHF.

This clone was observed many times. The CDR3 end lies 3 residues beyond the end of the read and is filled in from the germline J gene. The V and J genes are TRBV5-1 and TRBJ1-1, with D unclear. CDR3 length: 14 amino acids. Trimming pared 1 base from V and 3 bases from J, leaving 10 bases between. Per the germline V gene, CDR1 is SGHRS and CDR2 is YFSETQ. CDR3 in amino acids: CASSLTTADTEAFF. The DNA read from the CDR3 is TGCGCCAGCAGCTTGACAACGGCGGACACTGAA.

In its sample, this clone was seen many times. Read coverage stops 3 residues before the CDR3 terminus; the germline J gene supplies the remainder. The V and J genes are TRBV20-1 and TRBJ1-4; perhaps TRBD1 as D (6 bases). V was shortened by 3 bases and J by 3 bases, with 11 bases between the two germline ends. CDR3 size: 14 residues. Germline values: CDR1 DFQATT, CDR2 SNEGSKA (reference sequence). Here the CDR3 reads CSAREGEPNEKLFF. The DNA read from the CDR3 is TGCAGTGCTAGGGAGGGGGAACCTAATGAAAAA.

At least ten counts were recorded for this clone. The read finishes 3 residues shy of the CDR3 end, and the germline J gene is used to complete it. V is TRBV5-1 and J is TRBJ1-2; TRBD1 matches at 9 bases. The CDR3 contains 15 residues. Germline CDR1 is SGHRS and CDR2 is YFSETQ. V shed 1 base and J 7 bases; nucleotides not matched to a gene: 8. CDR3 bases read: TGCGCCAGCAGCTTGAACTCCGGGACAGGGACTGGC. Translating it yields CASSLNSGTGTG. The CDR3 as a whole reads CASSLNSGTGTGYTF.

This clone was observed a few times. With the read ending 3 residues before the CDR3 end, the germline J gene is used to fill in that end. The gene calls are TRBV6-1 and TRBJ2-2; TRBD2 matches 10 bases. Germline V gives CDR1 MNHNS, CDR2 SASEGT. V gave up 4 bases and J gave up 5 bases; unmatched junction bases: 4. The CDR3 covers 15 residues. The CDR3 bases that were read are TGTGCCAGCAGTGCCGGGACTAGCGTAACCGGGGAG. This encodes CASSAGTSVTGE. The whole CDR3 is CASSAGTSVTGELFF.

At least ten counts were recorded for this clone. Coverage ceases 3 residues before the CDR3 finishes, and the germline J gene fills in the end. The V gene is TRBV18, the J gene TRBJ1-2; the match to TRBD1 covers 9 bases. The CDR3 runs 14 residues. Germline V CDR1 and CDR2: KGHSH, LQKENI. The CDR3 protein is CASSKTGGPLGYTF. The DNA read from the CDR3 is TGTGCCAGCTCAAAAACAGGGGGCCCTCTCGGC.

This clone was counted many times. The sequenced CDR3 bases are TGCGCCAGCAGTCTCGGGACAGCGGGTGAA. It is translated as CASSLGTAGE. In full, the CDR3 is CASSLGTAGEAFF. The V call is TRBV5-1, the J call TRBJ1-1; 7 positions match TRBD1. The read ends 3 residues shy of where the CDR3 ends; the end is completed using the germline J gene. V was clipped by 5 bases and J by 7 bases; unmatched bases: 8. The CDR3 is made up of 13 amino acids. Germline V gives CDR1 SGHRS, CDR2 YFSETQ. The whole variable domain, filled in from reference TRBV5-1 and TRBJ1-1, reads KAGVTQTPRYLIKTRGQQVTLSCSPISGHRSVSWYQQTPGQGLQFLFEYFSETQRNKGNFPGRFSGRQFSNSRSEMNVSTLELGDSALYLCASSLGTAGEAFFGQGTRLTVV.

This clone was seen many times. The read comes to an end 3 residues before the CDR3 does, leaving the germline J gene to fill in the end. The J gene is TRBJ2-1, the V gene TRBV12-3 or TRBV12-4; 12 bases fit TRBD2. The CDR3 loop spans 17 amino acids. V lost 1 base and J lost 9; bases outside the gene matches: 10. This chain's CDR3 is CASSLVASGRAYGEQFF. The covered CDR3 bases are TGTGCCAGCAGTTTAGTTGCTAGCGGGAGGGCCTACGGTGAG.

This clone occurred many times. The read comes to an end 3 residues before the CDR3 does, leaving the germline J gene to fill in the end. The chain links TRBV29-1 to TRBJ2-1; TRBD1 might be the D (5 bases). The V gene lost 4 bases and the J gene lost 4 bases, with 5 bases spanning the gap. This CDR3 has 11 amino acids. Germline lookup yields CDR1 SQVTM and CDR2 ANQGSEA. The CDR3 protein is CSVGQYNEQFF. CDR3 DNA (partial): TGCAGCGTTGGACAGTACAATGAG.

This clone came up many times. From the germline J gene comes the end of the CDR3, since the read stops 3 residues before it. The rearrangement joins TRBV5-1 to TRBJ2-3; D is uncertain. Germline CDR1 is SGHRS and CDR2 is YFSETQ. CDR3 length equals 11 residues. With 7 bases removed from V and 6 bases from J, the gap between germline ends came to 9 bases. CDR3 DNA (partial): TGCGCCAGCTCTCCCGGTGATACG. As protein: CASSPGDT. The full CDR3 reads CASSPGDTQYF.

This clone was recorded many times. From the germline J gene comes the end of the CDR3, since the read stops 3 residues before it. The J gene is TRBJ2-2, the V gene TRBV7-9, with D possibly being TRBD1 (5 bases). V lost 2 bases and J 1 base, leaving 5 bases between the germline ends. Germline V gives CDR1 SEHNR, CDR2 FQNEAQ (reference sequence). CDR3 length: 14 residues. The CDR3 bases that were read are TGTGCCAGCAGCTTAACAGGGAACACCGGGGAG. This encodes CASSLTGNTGE. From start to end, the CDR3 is CASSLTGNTGELFF.

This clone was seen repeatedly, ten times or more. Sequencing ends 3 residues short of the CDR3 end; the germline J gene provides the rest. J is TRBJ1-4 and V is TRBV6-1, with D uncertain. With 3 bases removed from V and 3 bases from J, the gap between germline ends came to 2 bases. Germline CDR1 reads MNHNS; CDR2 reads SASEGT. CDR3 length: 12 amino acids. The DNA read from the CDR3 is TGTGCCAGCAGTGACGCTAATGAAAAA. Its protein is CASSDANEK. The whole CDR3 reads CASSDANEKLFF.

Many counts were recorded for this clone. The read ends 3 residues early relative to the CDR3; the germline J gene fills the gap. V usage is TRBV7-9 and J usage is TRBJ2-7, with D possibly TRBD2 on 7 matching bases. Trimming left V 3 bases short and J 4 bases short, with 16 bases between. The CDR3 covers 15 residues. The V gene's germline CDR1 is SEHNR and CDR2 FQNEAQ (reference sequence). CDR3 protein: CASSLGAGVVYEQYF. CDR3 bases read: TGTGCCAGCAGCTTGGGGGCGGGAGTGGTATACGAG.

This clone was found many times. CDR3 in amino acids: CASSPGLAGEQYF. The sequenced part of the CDR3 DNA is TGTGCCAGCAGTCCTGGACTAGCTGGCGAG. The chain joins TRBV28 to TRBJ2-7; 8 nucleotides agree with TRBD2. The sequenced fragment ends 3 residues before the CDR3 boundary, so the rest is inferred from the germline J gene. V was pared by 5 bases and J by 6 bases, with 6 bases of the junction left unmatched. Per germline, CDR1 MDHEN and CDR2 SYDVKM. The CDR3 spans 13 residues.

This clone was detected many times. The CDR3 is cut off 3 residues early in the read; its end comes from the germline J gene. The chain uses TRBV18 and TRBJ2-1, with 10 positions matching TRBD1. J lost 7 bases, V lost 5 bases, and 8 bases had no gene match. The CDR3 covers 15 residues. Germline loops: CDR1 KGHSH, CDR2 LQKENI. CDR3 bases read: TGTGCCAGCTCAGGGCGGGACAGGGGAAGGAATGAG. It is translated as CASSGRDRGRNE. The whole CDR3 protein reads CASSGRDRGRNEQFF.